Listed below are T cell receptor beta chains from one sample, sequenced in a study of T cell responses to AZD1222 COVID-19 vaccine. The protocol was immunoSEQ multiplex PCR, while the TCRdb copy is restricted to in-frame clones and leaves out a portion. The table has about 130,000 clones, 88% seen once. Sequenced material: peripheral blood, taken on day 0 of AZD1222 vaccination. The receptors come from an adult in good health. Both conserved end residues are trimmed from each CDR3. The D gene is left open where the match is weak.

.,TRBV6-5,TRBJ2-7,ASSYATDYEQY
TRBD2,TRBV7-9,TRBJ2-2,ASSRSGESGELF
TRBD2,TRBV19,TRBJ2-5,ASSRSSGRAETQY
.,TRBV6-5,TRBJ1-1,ASRWRVGTEAF
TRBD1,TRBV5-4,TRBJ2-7,ASSWGQGSYEQY
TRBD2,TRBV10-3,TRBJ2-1,AISDLAGGMVNEQF
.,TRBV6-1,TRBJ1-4,ASSEASAPGGEKLF
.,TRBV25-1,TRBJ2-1,ASSQTGGRPHYNEQF
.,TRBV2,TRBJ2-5,ASSEVRQETQY
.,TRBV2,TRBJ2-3,AIDTNGGTDTQY
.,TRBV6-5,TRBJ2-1,ASSTTSSYNEQF